The TCR beta chain under discussion was sequenced for a study of shared clonotypes between healthy human individuals. Produced via immunoSEQ multiplex PCR; TCRdb's table is partial and in-frame only. The table shows more than 900,000 clones, with approximately 80% occurring only once. Input material: memory CD4+ T cells from PBMCs. Subset noted: CD45RA-negative fraction. The TCR sequence derives from a man aged 18 to 35 in good health. Some clones in this sample may be carry-over from other donors' samples.

The DNA for the CDR3 is TGTGCCAGCAGCCCCCCGCTCGTCGGCGGTGAGCAGTTCTTC. It is translated as CASSPPLVGGEQFF. V gene TRBV7-6 combines with J gene TRBJ2-1; D gene unclear. From germline, CDR1 is SGHVS and CDR2 FNYEAQ. V lost 5 bases and J 9 bases, leaving 17 bases between the germline ends. The CDR3 loop spans 14 amino acids.